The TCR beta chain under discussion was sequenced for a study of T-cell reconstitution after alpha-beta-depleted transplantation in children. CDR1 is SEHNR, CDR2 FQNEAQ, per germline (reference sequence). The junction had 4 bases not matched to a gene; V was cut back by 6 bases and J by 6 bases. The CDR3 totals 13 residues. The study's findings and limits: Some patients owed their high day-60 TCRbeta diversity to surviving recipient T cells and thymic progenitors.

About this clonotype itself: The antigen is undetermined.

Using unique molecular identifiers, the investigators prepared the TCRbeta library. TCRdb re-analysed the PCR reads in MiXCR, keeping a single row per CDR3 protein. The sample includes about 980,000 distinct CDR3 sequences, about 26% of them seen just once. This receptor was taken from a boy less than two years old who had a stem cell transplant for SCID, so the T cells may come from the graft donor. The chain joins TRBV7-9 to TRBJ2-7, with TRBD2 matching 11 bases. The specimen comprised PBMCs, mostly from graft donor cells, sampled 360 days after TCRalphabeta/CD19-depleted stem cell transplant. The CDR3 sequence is CASRLAGDFEQYF. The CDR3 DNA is TGTGCCAGCAGACTAGCGGGGGATTTCGAGCAGTACTTC.